One sample yielded the 28 T cell receptor beta chains listed below, sequenced in a study of beta chain features in type 1 diabetes. Points from the study as a whole: Moderate yet significant TCRB CDR3 shortening was seen in Type 1 diabetes patients in all four CD4+ subsets.

Their antigen targets remain unknown. Expressed TCRB transcripts were sequenced because the isolated RNA had all been reverse transcribed beforehand. Using immunoSEQ multiplex PCR, the repertoire was profiled, and TCRdb retains in-frame clones only, with some absent. The table lists roughly 150,000 clones, 6.5% to 8.5% of them singletons. The sample taken for sequencing was central memory CD4+ T cells from blood. These receptors were collected from a man aged 18 to 29 with type 1 diabetes.

This clone was observed a few times. The DNA of the CDR3 is TGTGCCAGCAGTGAAGATAACTACCAAGAGACCCAGTACTTC. Translated, it gives CASSEDNYQETQYF. The chain links TRBV6-1 to TRBJ2-5; no clear D gene. The length of the CDR3 is 14 residues. V lost 1 base, J lost 0 bases, and 6 bases lay in between. Germline V gives CDR1 MNHNS, CDR2 SASEGT.

The table lists this clone with many counts. The chain recombines TRBV7-9 with TRBJ1-2; 10 bases match TRBD1. CDR1 and CDR2 from the germline V gene are SEHNR and FQNEAQ (reference sequence). CDR3 size: 15 residues. V lost 5 bases and J lost 8; bases outside the gene matches: 11. CDR3 coding DNA: TGTGCCAGCAGCACACAGCCCGGGACAGGGGTCGGCTACACCTTC. It translates to CASSTQPGTGVGYTF. Combining the CDR3 with reference TRBV7-9 and TRBJ1-2 gives the whole variable domain DTGVSQNPRHKITKRGQNVTFRCDPISEHNRLYWYRQTLGQGPEFLTYFQNEAQLEKSRLLSDRFSAERPKGSFSTLEIQRTEQGDSAMYLCASSTQPGTGVGYTFGSGTRLTVV.

The V gene is TRBV6-4, the J gene TRBJ1-1, with a possible D match to TRBD1 (6 bases). The CDR3 consists of 15 residues. V dropped 6 bases and J dropped 4 bases, with 18 bases sitting between them. The V gene's germline CDR1 is MRHNA and CDR2 SNTAGT. The CDR3 reads CASRSVGQGPTEAFF. Written as DNA, the CDR3 is TGTGCCAGCAGAAGTGTTGGGCAGGGGCCCACTGAAGCTTTCTTT.

The chain uses TRBV5-6 and TRBJ1-2; D is uncertain. This CDR3 region has 11 residues. Trimming cost V 3 bases and J 8 bases, with 8 bases left between them. Per the germline V gene, CDR1 is SGHDT and CDR2 is YYEEEE. The CDR3 sequence: CASSSTIGYTF. CDR3 nucleotide sequence: TGTGCCAGCAGCTCGACTATCGGCTACACCTTC.

V usage is TRBV7-2 and J usage is TRBJ2-3, with TRBD1 matching over 7 bases. The trim removed 5 bases at V and 2 bases at J, leaving 10 bases unmatched. This CDR3 comprises 16 residues. The V gene's germline CDR1 is SGHTA and CDR2 FQGNSA. The CDR3 DNA follows: TGTGCCAGCAGCCTCGTGGCAGGGGGAGCCACAGATACGCAGTATTTT. Translating it yields CASSLVAGGATDTQYF.

This clone was detected only a few times. The chain employs TRBV30 and TRBJ1-1; weak D call: TRBD1 (5 bases). Germline V lookup: CDR1 GTSNPN, CDR2 SVGIG (reference sequence). V was pared by 4 bases and J by 4 bases, with 16 bases between. The CDR3 loop spans 14 amino acids. CDR3 loop: CAWNPDSYLTEAFF. The CDR3 nucleotides read TGTGCCTGGAACCCCGACAGTTACCTCACTGAAGCTTTCTTT. The entire variable domain, with the rest obtained from reference TRBV30 and TRBJ1-1, is as follows: SQTIHQWPATLVQPVGSPLSLECTVEGTSNPNLYWYRQAAGRGLQLLFYSVGIGQISSEVPQNLSASRPQDRQFILSSKKLLLSDSGFYLCAWNPDSYLTEAFFGQGTRLTVV.

The rearrangement links TRBV7-9 to TRBJ2-3; tentative D call: TRBD2 (6 bases). The CDR3 length is 16 residues. Germline V gene sequence: CDR1 SEHNR, CDR2 FQNEAQ (reference sequence). V was pared by 5 bases and J by 2 bases, with 17 bases between. The CDR3 sequence: CASSPIGGNPTDTQYF. The CDR3 bases are TGTGCCAGCAGCCCGATAGGAGGGAACCCCACAGATACGCAGTATTTT.

The gene calls are TRBV30 and TRBJ1-5; D is uncertain. Germline V gene data show CDR1 as GTSNPN and CDR2 as SVGIG (reference sequence). The length of the CDR3 is 15 residues. Trimming removed 0 bases at V and 0 bases at J, with 9 bases between. The DNA for the CDR3 is TGTGCCTGGAGTGTACTCGGGTCTAGCAATCAGCCCCAGCATTTT. Its protein is CAWSVLGSSNQPQHF.

This clone was found a few times. Other DNA sequences in the sample encode the same CDR3. This chain links TRBV27 with TRBJ2-5; D is perhaps TRBD1 (5 bases). The CDR3 consists of 13 residues. V lost 3 bases, J lost 5 bases, and 10 bases lay in between. Germline V gene data show CDR1 as MNHEY and CDR2 as SMNVEV (reference sequence). The CDR3 coding sequence is TGTGCCAGCAGTTTGAGAAGGGGCGAGACCCAGTACTTC. Protein: CASSLRRGETQYF.

This clone was counted between two and nine times. V is TRBV6-6 and J is TRBJ1-1; D gene unclear. CDR3 length equals 13 residues. Trimming left V 6 bases short and J 6 bases short, with 14 bases between. The germline V gene has CDR1 MNHNY and CDR2 SVGAGI (reference sequence). DNA for the CDR3: TGTGCCAGCAGGCGGGAACAGAGGGCTGAAGCTTTCTTT. Encoded protein: CASRREQRAEAFF.

This clone was recorded a few times. The chain uses TRBV11-2 and TRBJ2-1, with 14 positions matching TRBD2. CDR3 size: 17 residues. Germline-derived CDR1 and CDR2 are SGHAT and FQNNGV. V gave up 1 base and J gave up 8 bases; unmatched junction bases: 7. The CDR3 nucleotides are TGTGCCAGCAGCTTAGTAGGGACTAGCGGGAGAATAGATGAGCAGTTCTTC. Encoded protein: CASSLVGTSGRIDEQFF.

The gene calls are TRBV7-2 and TRBJ1-2, with D uncertain. The germline V gene has CDR1 SGHTA and CDR2 FQGNSA. This CDR3 comprises 15 residues. The V end was cut by 5 bases, the J end by 8 bases, with 21 bases between. The CDR3 bases are TGTGCCAGCAGCCCGGGAGCAAGCCATTGGCAAGGCTACACCTTC. It encodes CASSPGASHWQGYTF.

This clone was seen a handful of times. This chain joins TRBV28 and TRBJ2-5; the D is unclear. This CDR3 has 16 residues. V gave up 4 bases and J gave up 5 bases, with 20 bases separating them. Germline CDR1 and CDR2: MDHEN and SYDVKM. In DNA form, the CDR3 reads TGTGCCAGCAGTTCGCGTCGGGTAGCCGTTAGTGAGACCCAGTACTTC. It translates to CASSSRRVAVSETQYF.

The chain is built from TRBV13 and TRBJ2-1; no firm D call. Trimming took off 4 bases at V and 3 bases at J, with 13 bases between the two ends. Germline V gene sequence: CDR1 PRHDT, CDR2 FYEKMQ (reference sequence). The CDR3 length is 15 residues. DNA of the CDR3: TGTGCCAGCAGCTCTAGACCCACGGGCTACAATGAGCAGTTCTTC. Translating it yields CASSSRPTGYNEQFF. The full variable domain, with the rest looked up from reference TRBV13 and TRBJ2-1, is AAGVIQSPRHLIKEKRETATLKCYPIPRHDTVYWYQQGPGQDPQFLISFYEKMQSDKGSIPDRFSAQQFSDYHSELNMSSLELGDSALYFCASSSRPTGYNEQFFGPGTRLTVL.

V gene TRBV2 combines with J gene TRBJ2-1; weak D call: TRBD2 (6 bases). Trimming shortened V by 3 bases and J by 0 bases, and 9 bases separated the two germline ends. The length of the CDR3 is 15 residues. Germline V gene lookup returns CDR1 SNHLY and CDR2 FYNNEI. In DNA, the CDR3 is TGTGCCAGCAGTGAGCGGGAAAGCTCCTACAATGAGCAGTTCTTC. It specifies CASSERESSYNEQFF.

This clone has more than one count but fewer than ten. This chain uses TRBV29-1 with TRBJ1-1; D is possibly TRBD1 (6 bases). The CDR3 is 13 amino acids. Germline V gene data show CDR1 as SQVTM and CDR2 as ANQGSEA. V was shortened by 3 bases and J by 3 bases, with 11 bases between the two germline ends. The CDR3 spells CSVEQDSHTEAFF. Here the CDR3 DNA reads TGCAGCGTTGAGCAGGACAGCCACACTGAAGCTTTCTTT.

This clone was found a few times. This chain links TRBV28 with TRBJ1-6; D ambiguous. Trimming removed 2 bases from V and 3 bases from J, with 5 bases in between. The CDR3 contains 14 residues. CDR1 and CDR2 (germline): MDHEN, SYDVKM. The CDR3 nucleotides read TGTGCCAGCAGTTTAACTAGCTATAATTCACCCCTCCACTTT. As protein: CASSLTSYNSPLHF. Together with reference TRBV28 and TRBJ1-6, the CDR3 gives the full variable domain: DVKVTQSSRYLVKRTGEKVFLECVQDMDHENMFWYRQDPGLGLRLIYFSYDVKMKEKGDIPEGYSVSREKKERFSLILESASTNQTSMYLCASSLTSYNSPLHFGNGTRLTVT.

The chain links TRBV18 to TRBJ2-1; tentatively, D is TRBD2 (6 bases). V lost 2 bases and J 7 bases, leaving 9 bases between the germline ends. CDR1 and CDR2 (germline): KGHSH, LQKENI. CDR3 size: 13 residues. This chain's CDR3 is CASSPSGDNEQFF. The CDR3 DNA reads TGTGCCAGCTCACCATCGGGGGATAATGAGCAGTTCTTC. The variable domain in full, completed from reference TRBV18 and TRBJ2-1, reads NAGVMQNPRHLVRRRGQEARLRCSPMKGHSHVYWYRQLPEEGLKFMVYLQKENIIDESGMPKERFSAEFPKEGPSILRIQQVVRGDSAAYFCASSPSGDNEQFFGPGTRLTVL.

V gene TRBV30 combines with J gene TRBJ1-5; possible D gene TRBD1, 5 bases. Germline V gives CDR1 GTSNPN, CDR2 SVGIG (reference sequence). The V and J ends lost 1 base and 4 bases respectively, with 11 bases between them. This CDR3 contains 14 residues. This chain's CDR3 is CAWSGGDGNQPQHF. CDR3 DNA sequence: TGTGCCTGGAGTGGGGGGGATGGGAATCAGCCCCAGCATTTT. Based on the CDR3 plus reference TRBV30 and TRBJ1-5, the full variable domain is SQTIHQWPATLVQPVGSPLSLECTVEGTSNPNLYWYRQAAGRGLQLLFYSVGIGQISSEVPQNLSASRPQDRQFILSSKKLLLSDSGFYLCAWSGGDGNQPQHFGDGTRLSIL.

This clone was seen a handful of times. This sequence joins TRBV7-9 and TRBJ2-2; TRBD1 matches 9 bases. V lost 5 bases to trimming and J lost 0 bases; unmatched junction nucleotides: 10. Germline lookup yields CDR1 SEHNR and CDR2 FQNEAQ (reference sequence). The CDR3 runs 18 residues. CDR3: CASSVDRGALTNTGELFF. The DNA of the CDR3 is TGTGCCAGCAGCGTAGACAGGGGGGCCCTCACGAACACCGGGGAGCTGTTTTTT.

This clone was seen more than once but under ten times. As DNA, the CDR3 is TGTGCCAGCAGCTTAGTGTGGTTTCAGGGGCGCGAGCAGTACTTC. This codes for CASSLVWFQGREQYF. This chain joins TRBV7-2 and TRBJ2-7; a weak D match, TRBD1 (6 bases). V lost 1 base and J lost 6, with 16 bases in between. CDR1 SGHTA and CDR2 FQGNSA come from the germline V gene. The CDR3 totals 15 residues.

This clone was counted only a few times. This chain links TRBV11-3 with TRBJ2-1, with TRBD2 matching 9 bases. Trimming at V came to 5 bases and at J to 9 bases, leaving 14 bases not matched to a gene. Germline V lookup: CDR1 SGHNT, CDR2 YENEEA. CDR3 length equals 16 residues. The CDR3 DNA sequence: TGTGCCAGCAGCCCTAAGCTGGCTAGCGGGGTGGCTGAGCAGTTCTTC. It encodes CASSPKLASGVAEQFF.

This clone came up many times. The chain uses TRBV5-6 and TRBJ2-7; 9 nucleotides agree with TRBD2. Germline values: CDR1 SGHDT, CDR2 YYEEEE. The CDR3 contains 14 residues. The ends lost 5 bases at V and 9 bases at J; junction bases unmatched: 12. DNA of the CDR3: TGTGCCAGCAGTCCCCAGGTAGCGGGAGCTGGGCAGTACTTC. This encodes CASSPQVAGAGQYF.

The rearrangement uses TRBV5-8 and TRBJ1-1, with 9 positions matching TRBD1. The ends lost 4 bases at V and 5 bases at J; junction bases unmatched: 3. The CDR3 extends over 13 amino acids. Germline CDR1 is SGHTS and CDR2 is YDEGEE. DNA for the CDR3: TGTGCCAGCAGCCGGACAGGGGAAACTGAAGCTTTCTTT. Protein product: CASSRTGETEAFF.

This clone turned up a few times. The chain couples TRBV19 to TRBJ2-2; weak D call: TRBD1 (5 bases). From germline, CDR1 is LNHDA and CDR2 SQIVND (reference sequence). CDR3 length: 16 amino acids. V shed 5 bases and J shed 0 bases, with 13 bases lying between them. The CDR3 region has the DNA TGTGCCAGTAGTCTTAAGACAGACGCGAACACCGGGGAGCTGTTTTTT. As protein: CASSLKTDANTGELFF. Combining the CDR3 with reference TRBV19 and TRBJ2-2 gives the whole variable domain DGGITQSPKYLFRKEGQNVTLSCEQNLNHDAMYWYRQDPGQGLRLIYYSQIVNDFQKGDIAEGYSVSREKKESFPLTVTSAQKNPTAFYLCASSLKTDANTGELFFGEGSRLTVL.

This clone has ten or more counts. The chain uses TRBV30 and TRBJ2-1; 9 bases align to TRBD2. Germline lookup yields CDR1 GTSNPN and CDR2 SVGIG (reference sequence). This CDR3 contains 16 residues. CDR3 sequence (DNA): TGTGCTTCAAAGGGGGTGACTAGCGGAGGGTCCAATGAGCAGTTCTTC. Protein product: CASKGVTSGGSNEQFF.

Ten or more counts support this clone. J is TRBJ2-7 and V is TRBV2, with D possibly matching TRBD1 (6 bases). The CDR3 contains 15 residues. With 4 bases removed from V and 6 bases from J, the gap between germline ends came to 19 bases. Germline V gene sequence: CDR1 SNHLY, CDR2 FYNNEI. CDR3 loop: CASSVVQGPSGEQYF. The CDR3 coding sequence is TGTGCCAGCAGTGTTGTACAGGGACCGTCGGGCGAGCAGTACTTC.

This chain connects TRBV6-1 to TRBJ1-1; no definite D call. This CDR3 is 13 amino acids long. CDR1 and CDR2 from the germline V gene are MNHNS and SASEGT. V dropped 10 bases and J dropped 4 bases, with 16 bases sitting between them. Written as DNA, the CDR3 is TGTGCCACCACCCGGTTGGTAAGCACTGAAGCTTTCTTT. Translation gives CATTRLVSTEAFF.